This TCR beta chain was observed in a study of immune evolution from preneoplasia to lung adenocarcinoma (dated by TCRdb to about 2021). For the study in its entirety: The study combined immune gene expression, TCR sequencing and multiplex immunofluorescence to profile immune contexture across lung adenocarcinoma precursors and invasive adenocarcinoma. The study reported that approximately 98 samples were used for TCR sequencing. POLYSOLVER was used to infer Class I HLA alleles from exome data, while LOHHLA was used to detect allele-specific HLA loss. Sample size was based on specimen availability rather than a prior power calculation. Resected precursor lesions (AAH, AIS, MIA) and invasive adenocarcinomas were each compared against paired morphologically normal lung tissue. The overall cohort was made up of more than 40 patients with pulmonary nodules who had surgical resection. The immune data were integrated with whole exome sequencing and methylation data from the same cohort of nodules. The TCR sequencing data were obtained from 45 to 55 patients.

Resection was performed on patients in Japan or China between the mid-2010s and the late 2010s. Histologic diagnosis of each case was confirmed independently by two lung cancer pathologists on H&E slides. The AllPrep DNA/RNA FFPE Kit was used to isolate DNA from FFPE tissue. Comments on this clone: Its binding antigen is unknown. Base qualities were left out, and no much larger clone turns up one base away.

Beyond this particular receptor, the publication reports: Because all patients came from Japan and China, whether the findings apply to Western populations was uncertain. Clonality was highest in normal lung, while later-stage lesions appeared to show lower clonality but higher T cell density and diversity. The highest top T cell clone frequencies were observed in normal lung, and a progressive decrease in top T cell clone frequencies appeared to occur from AAH through AIS, MIA and invasive adenocarcinoma. The findings reflected association rather than direct causation, and larger cohorts with long-term follow-up and longitudinal biopsies were considered necessary.

The immunoSEQ hsTCRbeta Kit was used to sequence TCR beta CDR3 regions from DNA. The published analysis was carried out like this. The ImmunoSEQ Analyzer was used to analyse the TCR sequencing data. T cell clonality was defined as 1 minus Pielou's evenness computed on productive rearrangements. T cell diversity was measured with the inverse Simpson index on productive templates. T cell density was TCR beta template counts normalized to usable DNA, estimated by amplifying and sequencing housekeeping genes. Two-sided Kruskal-Wallis tests were used to compare TCR metrics between histologic stages. This is the immuneACCESS table as TCRdb keeps it, with only in-frame sequences that have V and J called. A part of the clones is gone; compared with another copy, unresolved V genes explain less than half, and the rest is unexplained. The V and J calls and clone size were taken over from that table, and D and trimming were inferred from the DNA. For this sample there are about 5,000 clones; under 85% appear just once. Around 9.1% of the sample rests with the top ten.

This TCR came from a person aged 50 or older with lung adenocarcinoma. The sample consisted of FFPE normal lung tissue adjacent to the tumor.

The CDR3 sequence is CASIVGGNSNQPQHF. The nucleotides are TGTGCCAGCATCGTAGGGGGGAACAGCAATCAGCCCCAGCATTTT. The V gene is TRBV28 and the J gene is TRBJ1-5; the D region possibly corresponds to TRBD1 (6 bases align). The germline V gene encodes CDR1 MDHEN and CDR2 SYDVKM. V is shortened by 7 bases, J by 1 base, and the region joining them spans 14 bases. The CDR3 contains 15 residues, cysteine and phenylalanine counted. Kept here is only the CDR3 DNA, which spans 45 bases and is read in frame from base 1.